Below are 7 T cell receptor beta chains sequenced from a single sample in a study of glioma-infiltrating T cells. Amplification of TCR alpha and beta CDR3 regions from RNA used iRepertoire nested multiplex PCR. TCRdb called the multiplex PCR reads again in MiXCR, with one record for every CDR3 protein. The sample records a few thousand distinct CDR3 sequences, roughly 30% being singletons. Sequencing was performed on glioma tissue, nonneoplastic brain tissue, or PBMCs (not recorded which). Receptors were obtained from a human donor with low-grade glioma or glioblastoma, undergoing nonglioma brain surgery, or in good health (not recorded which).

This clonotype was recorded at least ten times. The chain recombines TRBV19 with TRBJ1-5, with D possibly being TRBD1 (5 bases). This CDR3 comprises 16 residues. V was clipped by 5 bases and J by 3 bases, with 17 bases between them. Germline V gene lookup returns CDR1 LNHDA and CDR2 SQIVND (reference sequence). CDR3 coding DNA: TGTGCCAGTAGTGCCTCCGGCGGGACTATCAATCAGCCCCAGCATTTT. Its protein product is CASSASGGTINQPQHF.

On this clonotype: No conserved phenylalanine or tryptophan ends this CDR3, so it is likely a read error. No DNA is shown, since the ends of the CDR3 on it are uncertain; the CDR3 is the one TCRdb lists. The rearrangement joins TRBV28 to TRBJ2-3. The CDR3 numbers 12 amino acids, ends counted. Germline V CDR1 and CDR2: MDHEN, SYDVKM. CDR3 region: CASSMGTDTRYC.

The CDR3 sequence: CASSLSLGGASDTQYF. CDR3 in DNA: TGTGCCAGCAGTTTGAGTCTAGGGGGCGCGTCAGATACGCAGTATTTT. The V call is TRBV27, the J call TRBJ2-3; 7 nucleotides line up with TRBD1. CDR1 and CDR2 (germline): MNHEY, SMNVEV (reference sequence). Trimming at V came to 3 bases and at J to 4 bases, leaving 10 bases not matched to a gene. The CDR3 is made up of 16 amino acids.

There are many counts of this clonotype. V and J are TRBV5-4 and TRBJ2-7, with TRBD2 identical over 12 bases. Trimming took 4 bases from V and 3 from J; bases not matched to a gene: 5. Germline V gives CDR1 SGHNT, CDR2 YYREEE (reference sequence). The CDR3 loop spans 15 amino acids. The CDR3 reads CASSLGLAGGYEQYF. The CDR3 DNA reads TGTGCCAGCAGCCTGGGACTAGCGGGCGGCTACGAGCAGTACTTC.

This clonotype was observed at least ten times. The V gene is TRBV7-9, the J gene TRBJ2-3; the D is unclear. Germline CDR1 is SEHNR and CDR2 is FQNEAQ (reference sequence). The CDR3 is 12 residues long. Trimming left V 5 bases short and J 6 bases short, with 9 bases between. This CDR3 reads CASSPSSDTQYF. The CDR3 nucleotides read TGTGCCAGCAGCCCCTCCTCCGATACGCAGTATTTT.

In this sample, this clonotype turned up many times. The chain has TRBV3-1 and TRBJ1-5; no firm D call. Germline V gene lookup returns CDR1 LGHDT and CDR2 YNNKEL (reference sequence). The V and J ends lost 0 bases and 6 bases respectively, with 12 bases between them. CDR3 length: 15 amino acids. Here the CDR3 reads CASSQDTANGQPQHF. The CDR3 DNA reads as TGTGCCAGCAGCCAAGACACTGCTAACGGTCAGCCCCAGCATTTT. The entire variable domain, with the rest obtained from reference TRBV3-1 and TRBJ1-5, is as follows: DTAVSQTPKYLVTQMGNDKSIKCEQNLGHDTMYWYKQDSKKFLKIMFSYNNKELIINETVPNRFSPKSPDKAHLNLHINSLELGDSAVYFCASSQDTANGQPQHFGDGTRLSIL.

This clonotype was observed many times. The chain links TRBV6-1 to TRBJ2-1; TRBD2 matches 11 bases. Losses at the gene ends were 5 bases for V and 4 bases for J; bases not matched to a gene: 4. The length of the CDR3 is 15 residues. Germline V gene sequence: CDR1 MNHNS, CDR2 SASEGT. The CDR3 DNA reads TGTGCCAGCAGTAAACGACTAGCGGGATACAATGAGCAGTTCTTC. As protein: CASSKRLAGYNEQFF.